One sample yielded the 25 T cell receptor beta chains listed below, sequenced in a study of T cell responses to AZD1222 COVID-19 vaccine. Sequenced by immunoSEQ multiplex PCR; TCRdb stores in-frame clones only, minus some. The table records around 99,000 clones, about 90% of them present only once. Sequencing used peripheral blood, obtained 28 days after the second AZD1222 dose. Receptor source: an adult who received the AZD1222 COVID-19 vaccine.

This sequence joins TRBV6-1 and TRBJ1-5; D is perhaps TRBD1 (5 bases). Germline-derived CDR1 and CDR2 are MNHNS and SASEGT. CDR3 length equals 16 residues. The ends were cut back, 3 bases at V and 3 bases at J, with 15 bases in the middle. CDR3 bases: TGTGCCAGCAGTGACCGGGAGACAGACCACAATCAGCCCCAGCATTTT. Translation gives CASSDRETDHNQPQHF.

This clone was counted a single time. The gene calls are TRBV5-5 and TRBJ1-5; maybe TRBD1 (5 bases). The CDR3 contains 15 residues. V was trimmed by 4 bases and J by 1 base, leaving 12 bases between them. Per the germline V gene, CDR1 is SGHKS and CDR2 is YYEKEE (reference sequence). The CDR3 DNA follows: TGTGCCAGCAGCCAAATCGGACACAGCAATCAGCCCCAGCATTTT. Encoded protein: CASSQIGHSNQPQHF.

This clone was observed once. CDR3 in amino acids: CASTVGGPAPEQYF. In DNA form, the CDR3 reads TGCGCCAGCACCGTAGGGGGACCAGCCCCCGAGCAGTACTTC. V usage is TRBV5-1 and J usage is TRBJ2-7; maybe TRBD1 (6 bases). CDR1 is SGHRS, CDR2 YFSETQ, per germline. The CDR3 loop spans 14 amino acids. The V and J ends lost 6 bases and 6 bases respectively, with 19 bases between them. Supplemented by reference TRBV5-1 and TRBJ2-7, the full variable domain reads KAGVTQTPRYLIKTRGQQVTLSCSPISGHRSVSWYQQTPGQGLQFLFEYFSETQRNKGNFPGRFSGRQFSNSRSEMNVSTLELGDSALYLCASTVGGPAPEQYFGPGTRLTVT.

The chain uses TRBV2 and TRBJ1-5; 8 bases map to TRBD1. Germline V gives CDR1 SNHLY, CDR2 FYNNEI. V lost 2 bases, J lost 1 base, and 13 bases stayed unmatched. CDR3 length: 19 amino acids. The CDR3 nucleotides are TGTGCCAGCAGTGAAAGAGGGACAGGAGGAGTATTGAGCAATCAGCCCCAGCATTTT. Protein: CASSERGTGGVLSNQPQHF.

A few counts support this clone. This chain links TRBV2 with TRBJ1-1; 7 positions agree with TRBD1. CDR3 length equals 11 residues. Germline trimming cut 8 bases from V and 3 bases from J; bases unmatched to any gene: 0. The germline gives CDR1 SNHLY, CDR2 FYNNEI. The CDR3 spells CASQGDTEAFF. Here the CDR3 DNA reads TGTGCCAGCCAGGGGGACACTGAAGCTTTCTTT.

V is TRBV6-1 and J is TRBJ2-1; D is unresolved. The CDR3 runs 17 residues. Germline CDR1 and CDR2: MNHNS and SASEGT. Trimming stripped 2 bases from V and 4 bases from J, with 18 bases between. In DNA, the CDR3 is TGTGCCAGCAGTGAATTTGAAATTAACCCCCGTTACAATGAGCAGTTCTTC. Amino acids: CASSEFEINPRYNEQFF.

The gene calls are TRBV27 and TRBJ2-1; D gene ambiguous. Trimming shortened V by 4 bases and J by 6 bases, and 19 bases separated the two germline ends. Germline CDR1 MNHEY, CDR2 SMNVEV (reference sequence). The CDR3 length is 16 residues. CDR3 coding DNA: TGTGCCAGCAGTTCCCTCGTGGCGGCATCGCGCAATGAGCAGTTCTTC. Amino acids: CASSSLVAASRNEQFF.

This sequence joins TRBV19 and TRBJ1-4; 8 bases align to TRBD1. This CDR3 has 15 residues. V lost 7 bases and J lost 5; bases outside the gene matches: 9. Germline V CDR1 and CDR2: LNHDA, SQIVND (reference sequence). The CDR3 coding sequence is TGTGCCAGTACTTGGACAGGGAGGAGAAATGAAAAACTGTTTTTT. Translating gives CASTWTGRRNEKLFF.

A note on this clone: A junction end diverges from the germline sequence, so it may reflect a read error. The chain recombines TRBV5-1 with TRBJ1-2; D possibly corresponds to TRBD1 (5 bases). This CDR3 spans 12 amino acids. From germline, CDR1 is SGHRS and CDR2 YFSETQ. CDR3 residues: CASSFTGRASFF. The CDR3 DNA is TGCGCCAGCAGCTTCACGGGGCGGGCCTCTTTCTTC.

This clone was observed a few times. This rearrangement joins TRBV27 to TRBJ1-5; D gene uncertain. Trimming left V 5 bases short and J 6 bases short, with 8 bases between. The CDR3 is made up of 12 amino acids. Germline V gives CDR1 MNHEY, CDR2 SMNVEV (reference sequence). CDR3 sequence: CASSPRPQPQHF. The CDR3 DNA reads TGTGCCAGCAGTCCCCGTCCTCAGCCCCAGCATTTT.

J is TRBJ1-1 and V is TRBV7-2, with D possibly being TRBD1 (6 bases). The V gene lost 1 base and the J gene lost 4 bases, with 10 bases spanning the gap. The germline V gene has CDR1 SGHTA and CDR2 FQGNSA. The CDR3 covers 14 residues. CDR3 bases: TGTGCCAGCAGCTTAGATGGGGGCTCCACTGAAGCTTTCTTT. Translation gives CASSLDGGSTEAFF.

The chain links TRBV27 to TRBJ1-2; D is perhaps TRBD1 (6 bases). This CDR3 spans 13 amino acids. V was cut by 5 bases and J by 8 bases, with 15 bases left in between. Germline V gene data show CDR1 as MNHEY and CDR2 as SMNVEV (reference sequence). The DNA of the CDR3 is TGTGCCAGCAGTCCCTTAGGGGGTAAGGGCTACACCTTC. This gives the protein CASSPLGGKGYTF.

The gene calls are TRBV19 and TRBJ2-1; 8 bases line up with TRBD1. V lost 6 bases to trimming and J lost 8 bases; unmatched junction nucleotides: 15. The CDR3 spans 16 residues. CDR1 is LNHDA and CDR2 is SQIVND in the germline V gene (reference sequence). In DNA, the CDR3 is TGTGCCAGTAGCATCGGTCCCAGGACAGGGAGTCATGAGCAGTTCTTC. Translation gives CASSIGPRTGSHEQFF.

The chain employs TRBV9 and TRBJ1-3; D call uncertain. Trimming took 0 bases from V and 2 from J, leaving 12 bases between them. Germline V gene data show CDR1 as SGDLS and CDR2 as YYNGEE. The CDR3 is 16 residues long. The CDR3 is CASSVEIRGTGNTIYF. CDR3 in DNA: TGTGCCAGCAGCGTAGAGATCCGGGGAACTGGAAACACCATATATTTT.

The chain carries TRBV7-3 and TRBJ1-3; no definite D call. V dropped 2 bases and J dropped 0 bases, with 5 bases sitting between them. Germline values: CDR1 SGHTA, CDR2 FQGTGA. The CDR3 is 14 amino acids. CDR3 amino acids: CASSLGNSGNTIYF. The CDR3 DNA reads as TGTGCCAGCAGCTTAGGAAACTCTGGAAACACCATATATTTT. Supplemented by reference TRBV7-3 and TRBJ1-3, the full variable domain reads GAGVSQTPSNKVTEKGKYVELRCDPISGHTALYWYRQSLGQGPEFLIYFQGTGAADDSGLPNDRFFAVRPEGSVSTLKIQRTERGDSAVYLCASSLGNSGNTIYFGEGSWLTVV.

The rearrangement joins TRBV11-2 to TRBJ2-5; 9 bases map to TRBD1. The CDR3 is 15 amino acids. V shed 5 bases and J 0 bases; nucleotides not matched to a gene: 4. Per the germline V gene, CDR1 is SGHAT and CDR2 is FQNNGV. The CDR3 DNA follows: TGTGCCAGCAGCACCGGGACAGGGTACCAAGAGACCCAGTACTTC. This translates into CASSTGTGYQETQYF.

V gene TRBV5-6 combines with J gene TRBJ2-2, with 14 positions matching TRBD2. Germline loops: CDR1 SGHDT, CDR2 YYEEEE. This CDR3 comprises 18 residues. The trim removed 4 bases at V and 5 bases at J, leaving 10 bases unmatched. The CDR3, as DNA: TGTGCCAGCAGCCGACGAACCGGACTAGCGGGAGGTACCGGGGAGCTGTTTTTT. Protein product: CASSRRTGLAGGTGELFF.

The chain links TRBV4-2 to TRBJ1-2; 7 bases agree with TRBD1. Germline CDR1 and CDR2: LGHNA and YNFKEQ. Trimming cost V 4 bases and J 1 base; bases outside gene matches: 12. There are 17 residues in the CDR3. This CDR3 reads CASSLARTGQINYGYTF. The CDR3 DNA sequence: TGTGCCAGCAGCCTGGCTCGGACAGGACAGATTAACTATGGCTACACCTTC.

J is TRBJ2-7 and V is TRBV7-9; 9 nucleotides match TRBD1. Germline V gives CDR1 SEHNR, CDR2 FQNEAQ (reference sequence). V was clipped by 4 bases and J by 5 bases; unmatched bases: 6. CDR3 length: 14 amino acids. CDR3 residues: CASSWDRAWHEQYF. CDR3 bases: TGTGCCAGCAGCTGGGACAGGGCATGGCACGAGCAGTACTTC.

The chain links TRBV5-1 to TRBJ1-1; perhaps TRBD1 as D (6 bases). The CDR3 is made up of 15 amino acids. CDR1 is SGHRS and CDR2 is YFSETQ in the germline V gene. The V and J ends lost 5 bases and 0 bases respectively, with 14 bases between them. The CDR3: CASSNVDSLNTEAFF. As DNA, the CDR3 is TGCGCCAGCAGTAACGTGGACAGCCTGAACACTGAAGCTTTCTTT.

This chain links TRBV10-3 with TRBJ2-1; maybe TRBD2 (6 bases). This CDR3 spans 14 amino acids. The germline CDR1 and CDR2 sequences are ENHRY and SYGVKD. The V and J ends lost 3 bases and 2 bases respectively, with 8 bases between them. The CDR3 DNA reads TGTGCCATCAGTGATCGGGGGACCTACAATGAGCAGTTCTTC. Translating it yields CAISDRGTYNEQFF.

The chain joins TRBV11-2 to TRBJ2-3; D might be TRBD2 (5 bases). There are 17 residues in the CDR3. Trimming took off 1 base at V and 1 base at J, with 15 bases between the two ends. The germline V gene encodes CDR1 SGHAT and CDR2 FQNNGV. CDR3 sequence reads: CASSLGVGLAGTDTQYF. DNA of the CDR3: TGTGCCAGCAGCTTAGGGGTTGGGCTAGCAGGCACAGATACGCAGTATTTT.

This clone was recorded once. The V and J genes are TRBV7-8 and TRBJ2-1, with 7 bases aligning to TRBD2. CDR1 is SGHVS and CDR2 is FQNEAQ in the germline V gene. The trim removed 1 base at V and 4 bases at J, leaving 4 bases unmatched. The CDR3 loop spans 15 amino acids. The CDR3 coding sequence is TGTGCCAGCAGCTTAGGAGCGGGACGTTACAATGAGCAGTTCTTC. Its translation is CASSLGAGRYNEQFF.

The V gene is TRBV6-4, the J gene TRBJ1-1; D remains ambiguous. Germline V gene lookup returns CDR1 MRHNA and CDR2 SNTAGT. The CDR3 runs 15 residues. V gave up 6 bases and J gave up 4 bases, with 18 bases separating them. This CDR3 reads CASRPEAGRVTEAFF. The CDR3 region has the DNA TGTGCCAGCAGACCTGAGGCGGGGAGGGTCACTGAAGCTTTCTTT.

J is TRBJ1-1 and V is TRBV5-5; D unresolved. Germline values: CDR1 SGHKS, CDR2 YYEKEE (reference sequence). V lost 2 bases and J 5 bases, leaving 7 bases between the germline ends. The CDR3 spans 12 residues. In nucleotides, the CDR3 is TGTGCCAGCAGCTTACACTCGACTGAAGCTTTCTTT. Translation gives CASSLHSTEAFF. Using reference TRBV5-5 and TRBJ1-1 for the parts outside the CDR3, the full variable domain is DAGVTQSPTHLIKTRGQQVTLRCSPISGHKSVSWYQQVLGQGPQFIFQYYEKEERGRGNFPDRFSARQFPNYSSELNVNALLLGDSALYLCASSLHSTEAFFGQGTRLTVV.